The source of this T cell receptor beta chain is a study of cytomegalovirus exposure and HLA in healthy donors. The V gene's germline CDR1 is LGHNA and CDR2 YNFKEQ. The CDR3 runs 15 residues. V gave up 0 bases and J gave up 5 bases, with 11 bases separating them. This PCR relied on a set of 60 Vbeta primers and 13 Jbeta primers. Assay used: immunoSEQ multiplex PCR; TCRdb lists only in-frame clones, some missing. The sample consists of over 130,000 clones, 60% to 80% of them appearing once. This receptor was obtained from a woman in her twenties or thirties in good health and CMV-seronegative. Sequencing used PBMCs. The chain links TRBV4-2 to TRBJ1-5; D perhaps matches TRBD1 (6 bases). In DNA, the CDR3 is TGTGCCAGCAGCCAAGAGCGGGGGGCTTATCAGCCCCAGCATTTT. Protein: CASSQERGAYQPQHF.